This TCR beta chain was recorded in a study of blood T cell repertoires in COVID-19. As for the study in general: T cells, B-cell-depleted T cells, or PBMCs supplied cDNA or gDNA.

This CDR3 has 11 amino acids. Between the trimmed V and J ends, which lost 5 bases and 7 bases, there was a span of 5 bases. From germline, CDR1 is LNHDA and CDR2 SQIVND (reference sequence). Profiled with immunoSEQ multiplex PCR; TCRdb holds only in-frame clones, not every one. This sample has about 170,000 clones; about 86% occur once, and the top ten carry around a fifth. The rearrangement joins TRBV19 to TRBJ1-4; no reliable D call. This receptor was taken from a woman in her sixties or seventies who had recovered from COVID-19. Input material: peripheral blood. In nucleotides, the CDR3 is TGTGCCAGTAGTCCCCGTGAAAAACTGTTTTTT. It yields the protein CASSPREKLFF. The entire variable domain, with the rest obtained from reference TRBV19 and TRBJ1-4, is as follows: DGGITQSPKYLFRKEGQNVTLSCEQNLNHDAMYWYRQDPGQGLRLIYYSQIVNDFQKGDIAEGYSVSREKKESFPLTVTSAQKNPTAFYLCASSPREKLFFGSGTQLSVL.